The rows below give T cell receptor beta chains drawn from one sample of a study of PD-1 blockade in classical Hodgkin lymphoma. The protocol was immunoSEQ multiplex PCR, while the TCRdb copy is restricted to in-frame clones and leaves out a portion. The top ten clones hold 12% of a sample with some 64,000 clones, 88% of them seen once. Here the sequenced sample was peripheral blood mononuclear cells (PBMCs), taken at baseline. The receptor set was obtained from a human donor with classical Hodgkin lymphoma. CDR3s include the opening cysteine and the closing phenylalanine or tryptophan. A D gene is named only where the DNA matches it firmly. Clone sizes are given selectively: once, few, many, or a class where the clone is expanded.

d_call j_call v_call clone_size cdr3_nt cdr3_aa
- TRBJ2-1 TRBV6-6 - TGTGCCAGCAGTTACAATGAGCAGTTCTTC CASSYNEQFF
- TRBJ2-2 TRBV6-6 - TGTGCCAGCAGACCCCGCGTCCACACCGGGGAGCTGTTTTTT CASRPRVHTGELFF
- TRBJ1-4 TRBV9 - TGTGCCAGCAGCGTAGATGGGTTAGTCGAAAAACTGTTTTTT CASSVDGLVEKLFF
TRBD1 TRBJ1-1 TRBV6-1 - TGTGCCAGCAGAGCTTCTCAGGGGGTTACTGAAGCTTTCTTT CASRASQGVTEAFF
- TRBJ1-5 TRBV6-5 - TGTGCCAGCAGTCCGGGACACCTTGGTAATCAGCCCCAGCATTTT CASSPGHLGNQPQHF
- TRBJ1-2 TRBV15 - TGTGCCACCAGCAGAGACCCCCTCAGGGGAGTGTGGGGGAACTATGGCTACACCTTC CATSRDPLRGVWGNYGYTF
- TRBJ1-6 TRBV19 - TGTGCCAGTGCCGTGTCCAGGGTGGGATCACCCCTCCACTTT CASAVSRVGSPLHF
- TRBJ2-7 TRBV25-1 - TGTGCCAGCAGCCTGCAGGGAGGCAGCGAGCAGTACTTC CASSLQGGSEQYF
- TRBJ2-7 TRBV5-1 - TGCGCCAGCAGCTTGGAGGCCATCGGTTACTACGAGCAGTACTTC CASSLEAIGYYEQYF
TRBD2 TRBJ2-5 TRBV7-9 - TGTGCCAGCAGCCGTCCCGGGGGGAGGCAAGAGACCCAGTACTTC CASSRPGGRQETQYF
TRBD2 TRBJ2-5 TRBV5-6 - TGTGCCAGCAGCTTGATTGCGGGGGGCCCCGAGACCCAGTACTTC CASSLIAGGPETQYF
- TRBJ2-7 TRBV6-5 - TGTGCCAGCAGTTACTCGATCCCCCCCCACGAGCAGTACTTC CASSYSIPPHEQYF
- TRBJ1-1 TRBV30 - TGTGCCTGGAGTGTACTATCCTCGAACACTGAAGCTTTCTTT CAWSVLSSNTEAFF
- TRBJ2-7 TRBV7-2 - TGTGCCAGCAGCTTAAGCGTCGAGCAGTACTTC CASSLSVEQYF
TRBD2 TRBJ2-7 TRBV30 - TGTGCCTGGAGTGTCGGGGGGTCCTACGAGCAGTACTTC CAWSVGGSYEQYF
- TRBJ1-1 TRBV19 - TGTGCCAGCTCCCCGGGACAGAACACTGAAGCTTTCTTT CASSPGQNTEAFF
- TRBJ1-5 TRBV28 once TGTGCCAGCAGTTTGGCCGGGACGGCTAGTCGGCCCCAGCATTTT CASSLAGTASRPQHF
- TRBJ1-4 TRBV7-9 - TGTGCCAGCAGGGGGCCCGACTCAACTAATGAAAAACTGTTTTTT CASRGPDSTNEKLFF
- TRBJ2-7 TRBV29-1 - TGCAGCGTTGAATTCGCGGAGAGGTACGAGCAGTACTTC CSVEFAERYEQYF
- TRBJ1-1 TRBV4-1 - TGCGCCAGCAGCCTCGGGCAGGGAGGGACTGAAGCTTTCTTT CASSLGQGGTEAFF
TRBD1 TRBJ1-5 TRBV10-2 - TGCGCCAGCAGTGAGTCGTCTGAATGGACAGGGAATGGTCAGCCCCAGCATTTT CASSESSEWTGNGQPQHF
- TRBJ2-7 TRBV7-9 - TGTGCCAGCAGCTTAGGGGGGATCTCCTACGAGCAGTACTTC CASSLGGISYEQYF
- TRBJ2-2 TRBV27 once TGTGCCAGCAGTGTGCGGGGTGGAGGGCCTTCCGGGGAGCTGTTTTTT CASSVRGGGPSGELFF
- TRBJ1-5 TRBV28 - TGTGCCAGCAGGACCCTCAATCAGCCCCAGCATTTT CASRTLNQPQHF
- TRBJ2-5 TRBV2 - TGTGCCAGCAGTGAAGGGGGTAGGCAAGAGACCCAGTACTTC CASSEGGRQETQYF
- TRBJ1-4 TRBV5-1 once TGCGCCAGCAGCCCCGGGCCAGGGGCGGACGAAAAACTGTTTTTT CASSPGPGADEKLFF
- TRBJ1-5 TRBV19 - TGTGCCAGTAGTATCCGGCTAAATCAGCCCCAGCATTTT CASSIRLNQPQHF
- TRBJ1-2 TRBV30 - TGTGCCTGGAGTGTAGGGCATGGCTACACCTTC CAWSVGHGYTF
TRBD1 TRBJ2-3 TRBV19 once TGTGCCAGTAGTATTGGGCACGGGACAGACACAGATACGCAGTATTTT CASSIGHGTDTDTQYF
TRBD2 TRBJ2-1 TRBV4-2 once TGTGCCAGCAGCCAAGCGCTGGGCCTAGCGGGATACAATGAGCAGTTCTTC CASSQALGLAGYNEQFF
TRBD1 TRBJ2-7 TRBV9 - TGTGCCAGCAGCGAGGGACAGGGGGTTACCTACGAGCAGTACTTC CASSEGQGVTYEQYF
- TRBJ1-3 TRBV5-5 - TGTGCCAGCAGCTTGGTATTGGGTGACGGTGGAAACACCATATATTTT CASSLVLGDGGNTIYF
TRBD1 TRBJ1-5 TRBV30 - TGTGCCTGGAACGAAGGGACAGGGGGTCGTCAAAATCAGCCCCAGCATTTT CAWNEGTGGRQNQPQHF
- TRBJ2-5 TRBV5-4 - TGTGCCAGCAGCTTCGGGGGAAGGGGGCAAGAGACCCAGTACTTC CASSFGGRGQETQYF
- TRBJ2-4 TRBV6-5 - TGTGCCAGCAGGGGGGGAGGCAAAAACATTCAGTACTTC CASRGGGKNIQYF
- TRBJ2-3 TRBV9 - TGTGCCAGCAGCTACAGGGTCTCAGCCACAGATACGCAGTATTTT CASSYRVSATDTQYF
- TRBJ1-1 TRBV29-1 - TGCAGCGTTGAGAACACTGAAGCTTTCTTT CSVENTEAFF
- TRBJ2-7 TRBV30 - TGTGCCTGGATCCCGGAGGTAGGAACCACCTACGAGCAGTACTTC CAWIPEVGTTYEQYF
- TRBJ1-1 TRBV11-1 - TGTGCCAGCAGCTTATTTGGGGGTAGGCGCACTGAAGCTTTCTTT CASSLFGGRRTEAFF
- TRBJ2-3 TRBV5-1 - TGCGCCAGCAGCTTGGTGACCAGGCCTACCAGCACAGATACGCAGTATTTT CASSLVTRPTSTDTQYF
- TRBJ2-5 TRBV18 - TGTGCCAGCTCACCAGTTAGCGGAGGAGGGGAGACCCAGTACTTC CASSPVSGGGETQYF
TRBD2 TRBJ2-2 TRBV10-3 once TGTGCCATCAGTCCCATTCCGGGACTAGCGGGGGGGCGCGGGGAGCTGTTTTTT CAISPIPGLAGGRGELFF
- TRBJ1-2 TRBV6-6 - TGTGCCAGCAGTTACTCGTTTCGGCAGGATCGCGGCTACACCTTC CASSYSFRQDRGYTF
TRBD1 TRBJ2-6 TRBV19 once TGTGCCAGTAGTATAAGGACAGGTTTTGCCAACGTCCTGACTTTC CASSIRTGFANVLTF
TRBD1 TRBJ1-1 TRBV9 - TGTGCCAGCAGCGTAGTAGGAACAGGGGAGACTGAAGCTTTCTTT CASSVVGTGETEAFF
TRBD1 TRBJ2-3 TRBV9 - TGTGCCAGCAGCGAGGGGACAGGGACTATTAGCACAGATACGCAGTATTTT CASSEGTGTISTDTQYF
TRBD2 TRBJ2-3 TRBV4-3 - TGCGCCAGCAGCCAACAGCGACCACTAGCGGGGCTATCGCAGTATTTT CASSQQRPLAGLSQYF
TRBD1 TRBJ2-1 TRBV5-1 few TGCGCCAGCAGCTTGGGACAGGGTAGGGATGAGCAGTTCTTC CASSLGQGRDEQFF
- TRBJ1-4 TRBV5-5 - TGTGCCAGCAGCGCAGGAACGGCCATGACTAATGAAAAACTGTTTTTT CASSAGTAMTNEKLFF
- TRBJ1-1 TRBV21-1 - TGTGCCAGCGGGGAGGGGAACACTGAAGCTTTCTTT CASGEGNTEAFF
- TRBJ1-1 TRBV6-6 - TGTGCCAGCATTGGACGCACCGGCACTGAAGCTTTCTTT CASIGRTGTEAFF
TRBD1 TRBJ2-7 TRBV5-1 - TGCGCCAGCAGCCCTAATCTTGGACAGGGGGCCTACGAGCAGTACTTC CASSPNLGQGAYEQYF
- TRBJ1-1 TRBV27 once TGTGCCAGCAGTTTATGGGCGGCCCGTGAGGGGGAAGCTTTCTTT CASSLWAAREGEAFF
- TRBJ2-5 TRBV27 - TGTGCCAGCAGGACAGCCCAAGAGACCCAGTACTTC CASRTAQETQYF
- TRBJ2-5 TRBV19 - TGTGCCAGTAGTATTGGAATAACGGAGACCCAGTACTTC CASSIGITETQYF